The 27 T cell receptor beta chains given below trace back to one sample, sequenced in a study of T cell repertoires in cytomegalovirus infection. TCRdb reanalysed the reads using MiXCR and keeps one entry per CDR3 protein. Among about 900,000 distinct CDR3 sequences listed, 30% to 40% were seen once. Their antigens are not known. This sample comprised cultured CD8+ T cells from PBMCs, obtained from culture after CMV antigen stimulation. The receptors were sampled from a human donor in good health (CMV status not recorded). Some clones in this sample may be carry-over from other donors' samples.

This clonotype was observed a handful of times. The chain combines TRBV14 with TRBJ1-1; no clear D. Trimming took 0 bases from V and 0 from J, leaving 5 bases between them. The germline gives CDR1 SGHDN, CDR2 FVKESK. The CDR3 has 14 amino acids. The CDR3 sequence is CASSQEQLNTEAFF. The CDR3 region has the DNA TGTGCCAGCAGCCAAGAGCAGCTGAACACTGAAGCTTTCTTT.

This clonotype was detected many times. In DNA, the CDR3 is TGTGCCAGCAGTGAAGCGCTTCGGCAGTTCGGCACAGATACGCAGTATTTT. Protein: CASSEALRQFGTDTQYF. The chain links TRBV6-1 to TRBJ2-3; D ambiguous. Germline values: CDR1 MNHNS, CDR2 SASEGT. CDR3 length equals 17 residues. V was trimmed by 0 bases and J by 1 base, leaving 14 bases between them.

The chain combines TRBV20-1 with TRBJ1-2; 10 positions match TRBD1. The CDR3 totals 13 residues. V lost 6 bases, J lost 8 bases, and 9 bases stayed unmatched. CDR1 is DFQATT, CDR2 SNEGSKA, per germline (reference sequence). CDR3 nucleotides: TGCAGTGCCCTACGACAGGGGGCGCAAGGCTACACCTTC. Its protein is CSALRQGAQGYTF.

This clonotype was detected only a few times. The chain combines TRBV25-1 with TRBJ1-4, with D perhaps matching TRBD1 (5 bases). The CDR3 is 15 amino acids. Germline values: CDR1 MGHDK, CDR2 SYGVNS. V lost 1 base and J lost 6, with 12 bases in between. The CDR3 DNA is TGTGCCAGCAGTGAATCAGGAGGGGTGGATGAAAAACTGTTTTTT. It specifies CASSESGGVDEKLFF.

The chain joins TRBV28 to TRBJ1-4; no clear D. Germline V CDR1 and CDR2: MDHEN, SYDVKM. The CDR3 consists of 14 residues. Trimming left V 3 bases short and J 6 bases short, with 11 bases between. The CDR3 spells CASSFVELDEKLFF. CDR3 coding DNA: TGTGCCAGCAGTTTCGTGGAGCTGGATGAAAAACTGTTTTTT.

This sequence joins TRBV7-3 and TRBJ1-1, with no clear D. The CDR3 loop spans 17 amino acids. Trimming cost V 1 base and J 1 base, with 16 bases left between them. Germline values: CDR1 SGHTA, CDR2 FQGTGA. CDR3 residues: CASSLRRIGDRNTEAFF. The CDR3 bases are TGTGCCAGCAGCTTAAGAAGGATCGGGGATCGGAACACTGAAGCTTTCTTT. The whole variable domain, remainder taken from reference TRBV7-3 and TRBJ1-1, is GAGVSQTPSNKVTEKGKYVELRCDPISGHTALYWYRQSLGQGPEFLIYFQGTGAADDSGLPNDRFFAVRPEGSVSTLKIQRTERGDSAVYLCASSLRRIGDRNTEAFFGQGTRLTVV.

This clonotype was observed a few times. The chain uses TRBV28 and TRBJ2-1, with D uncertain. V lost 5 bases and J lost 0, with 17 bases in between. This CDR3 is built from 17 residues. The V gene's germline CDR1 is MDHEN and CDR2 SYDVKM. The CDR3: CASSLEAYSSSYNEQFF. In DNA form, the CDR3 reads TGTGCCAGCAGTCTCGAGGCGTATTCCAGCTCCTACAATGAGCAGTTCTTC.

The table lists this clonotype with a few counts. The J gene is TRBJ2-3, the V gene TRBV6-8; 11 bases line up with TRBD1. The CDR3 totals 15 residues. The germline V gene has CDR1 MNHGY and CDR2 SAAAGT. Trimming at V came to 5 bases and at J to 2 bases, leaving 3 bases not matched to a gene. CDR3 residues: CASSRDRGYTDTQYF. CDR3 nucleotide sequence: TGTGCCAGCAGTCGGGACAGGGGGTACACAGATACGCAGTATTTT.

The V and J genes are TRBV9 and TRBJ1-1, with D maybe TRBD1 (6 bases). Looked up from germline, CDR1 is SGDLS and CDR2 is YYNGEE. The CDR3 sequence is 15 residues long. The germline V and J ends were trimmed by 2 bases and 5 bases, with 16 bases remaining between them. The CDR3 sequence is CASSVGSGEGTEAFF. The CDR3 region has the DNA TGTGCCAGCAGCGTTGGTTCAGGGGAGGGGACTGAAGCTTTCTTT.

The chain links TRBV20-1 to TRBJ1-2, with 7 bases lining up with TRBD1. The length of the CDR3 is 14 residues. V shed 0 bases, J shed 12 bases, and the junction held 13 bases outside the gene matches. The germline V gene has CDR1 DFQATT and CDR2 SNEGSKA (reference sequence). CDR3 region: CSARDPGHRGRDTF. CDR3 in DNA: TGCAGTGCTAGAGATCCGGGCCACAGGGGTCGTGACACCTTC.

Comments on this clonotype: A much larger clone lies a single base off, so this may be a read error. The rearrangement links TRBV28 to TRBJ1-5; D is uncertain. Germline CDR1 reads MDHEN; CDR2 reads SYDVKM. The CDR3 covers 14 residues. The CDR3 here is CASSFTDSNQPRHF. Here the CDR3 DNA reads TGTGCCAGCAGTTTTACAGATAGCAATCAGCCCCGGCATTTT.

This chain uses TRBV27 with TRBJ2-3; D ambiguous. CDR1 is MNHEY and CDR2 is SMNVEV in the germline V gene (reference sequence). V dropped 7 bases and J dropped 10 bases, with 9 bases sitting between them. This CDR3 is 10 amino acids long. CDR3 in amino acids: CASTGRAQYF. The CDR3 coding sequence is TGTGCCAGCACAGGCAGAGCGCAGTATTTT.

The chain has TRBV9 and TRBJ2-3, with D possibly being TRBD2 (7 bases). From germline, CDR1 is SGDLS and CDR2 YYNGEE. The CDR3 runs 17 residues. Trimming stripped 6 bases from V and 0 bases from J, with 20 bases between. The CDR3 spells CASNSEGGDTSTDTQYF. DNA of the CDR3: TGTGCCAGCAACTCAGAAGGGGGGGACACCAGCACAGATACGCAGTATTTT.

The chain uses TRBV5-1 and TRBJ2-3; tentative D call: TRBD1 (6 bases). CDR3 length: 15 residues. Trimming removed 3 bases from V and 4 bases from J, with 15 bases in between. CDR1 and CDR2 (germline): SGHRS, YFSETQ. CDR3 DNA: TGCGCCAGCAGCTCTGGGTACAGGGCCCCAGATACGCAGTATTTT. Encoded protein: CASSSGYRAPDTQYF.

The J gene is TRBJ1-5, the V gene TRBV19; 8 nucleotides line up with TRBD1. The length of the CDR3 is 14 residues. Germline CDR1 and CDR2: LNHDA and SQIVND (reference sequence). V was clipped by 3 bases and J by 7 bases; unmatched bases: 5. The CDR3 nucleotides read TGTGCCAGTAGTATTAGGACAGGGTCCCAGCCCCAGCATTTT. Its protein product is CASSIRTGSQPQHF.

This clonotype was detected a few times. This rearrangement joins TRBV7-9 to TRBJ1-5; no reliable D call. V dropped 5 bases and J dropped 0 bases, with 11 bases sitting between them. The CDR3 is 15 residues long. In germline, CDR1 is SEHNR, CDR2 FQNEAQ (reference sequence). CDR3 sequence reads: CASSPTDTSNQPQHF. DNA for the CDR3: TGTGCCAGCAGCCCCACTGACACTAGCAATCAGCCCCAGCATTTT.

CDR3 amino acids: CASSQRGYNSPLHF. CDR3 bases: TGCGCCAGCAGCCAAAGGGGCTATAATTCACCCCTCCACTTT. The chain couples TRBV4-3 to TRBJ1-6, with TRBD1 as a possible D gene (5 bases). V lost 2 bases and J 3 bases, leaving 5 bases between the germline ends. The CDR3 totals 14 residues. Germline CDR1 LGHNA, CDR2 YSLEER.

The V call is TRBV12-3 or TRBV12-4, the J call TRBJ2-5; 10 bases line up with TRBD2. J gave up 4 bases and V 3 bases, and 17 bases lay outside the gene matches. The CDR3 extends over 19 amino acids. For the CDR3, the DNA is TGTGCCAGCAGTTTGTTACTAGCGGGGCCTAGACGGGAGCGAGAGACCCAGTACTTC. Its translation is CASSLLLAGPRRERETQYF.

The chain combines TRBV4-2 with TRBJ1-6; D unclear. With 0 bases removed from V and 7 bases from J, the gap between germline ends came to 13 bases. CDR1 and CDR2 from the germline V gene are LGHNA and YNFKEQ. This CDR3 has 16 residues. CDR3 protein: CASSQDKKTLNSPLHF. In nucleotides, the CDR3 is TGTGCCAGCAGCCAAGATAAAAAGACCCTAAATTCACCCCTCCACTTT.

The rearrangement uses TRBV29-1 and TRBJ1-1, with 8 bases identical to TRBD1. Germline-derived CDR1 and CDR2 are SQVTM and ANQGSEA. CDR3 length equals 15 residues. V dropped 5 bases and J dropped 1; count of bases not matched to a gene: 9. CDR3 nucleotide sequence: TGCAGCGTTAAAACGCAGGGGGCGGGGAACACTGAAGCTTTCTTT. It is translated as CSVKTQGAGNTEAFF.

This clonotype was seen at least ten times. The rearrangement joins TRBV4-2 to TRBJ1-5; 7 nucleotides agree with TRBD1. This CDR3 is built from 16 residues. Looked up from germline, CDR1 is LGHNA and CDR2 is YNFKEQ. V trimming: 0 bases; J trimming: 6 bases; junction bases outside the gene matches: 8. For the CDR3, the DNA is TGTGCCAGCAGCCAAGAGATGCAGGGGGGATTTCAGCCCCAGCATTTT. Encoded protein: CASSQEMQGGFQPQHF.

Worth noting for this clonotype: Because it lacks the conserved phenylalanine or tryptophan at the end, this CDR3 is likely a read error. The chain has TRBV7-2 and TRBJ1-4, with D possibly matching TRBD1 (5 bases). V was trimmed by 1 base and J by 7 bases, leaving 10 bases between them. The germline gives CDR1 SGHTA, CDR2 FQGNSA. This CDR3 is 14 amino acids long. The CDR3 is CASSLDLGGEKLFY. CDR3 coding DNA: TGTGCCAGCAGCTTAGACTTGGGGGGTGAAAAACTGTTTTAT.

This clonotype was picked up a small number of times. J is TRBJ1-5 and V is TRBV19; maybe TRBD1 (6 bases). Germline-derived CDR1 and CDR2 are LNHDA and SQIVND (reference sequence). This CDR3 spans 13 amino acids. Trimming cost V 9 bases and J 6 bases, with 15 bases left between them. CDR3 in amino acids: CASKNTGIQPQHF. The CDR3 nucleotides read TGTGCCAGCAAGAATACAGGGATTCAGCCCCAGCATTTT.

The V and J genes are TRBV20-1 and TRBJ2-7; D is undetermined. This CDR3 is built from 11 residues. V was cut by 4 bases and J by 3 bases, with 7 bases left in between. Germline V gene sequence: CDR1 DFQATT, CDR2 SNEGSKA (reference sequence). The CDR3 nucleotides read TGCAGTGCTAAGAGATACTACGAGCAGTACTTC. It yields the protein CSAKRYYEQYF.

The genes are TRBV19 and TRBJ2-2; D could derive from TRBD1 or TRBD2 (6 bases each). The CDR3 has 13 amino acids. Germline V gene lookup returns CDR1 LNHDA and CDR2 SQIVND (reference sequence). Between the trimmed V and J ends, which lost 10 bases and 7 bases, there was a span of 16 bases. CDR3 nucleotide sequence: TGTGCCACCTGGATAGGGGGGAGCGGGGAGCTGTTTTTT. As protein: CATWIGGSGELFF.

The sample holds many counts of this clonotype. The gene calls are TRBV7-2 and TRBJ1-2; TRBD1 matches at 7 bases. The CDR3 spans 16 residues. The junction had 9 bases not matched to a gene; V was cut back by 4 bases and J by 1 base. Germline loops: CDR1 SGHTA, CDR2 FQGNSA. The DNA for the CDR3 is TGTGCCAGCAGCTCGGCCGGGACAGAATTTAACTATGGCTACACCTTC. Its protein product is CASSSAGTEFNYGYTF.

This clonotype appeared many times. The chain employs TRBV7-6 and TRBJ2-1; TRBD2 matches 8 bases. CDR1 and CDR2 (germline): SGHVS, FNYEAQ. J gave up 4 bases and V 11 bases, and 10 bases lay outside the gene matches. The CDR3 is 14 residues long. The CDR3 DNA reads as TGTGCCTCAGCACGGGGGGGAAAGTACAATGAGCAGTTCTTC. It encodes CASARGGKYNEQFF.